The present T cell receptor beta chain was sequenced within a study of blood T cell repertoires in COVID-19. The wider study: Donors in the United States, Italy and Spain gave samples during acute or convalescent COVID-19.

Only in-frame clones appear in the TCRdb table, and some are missing; sequencing was by immunoSEQ multiplex PCR. The table records 430,000 or so clones, approximately 90% of them present only once. The V gene's germline CDR1 is LGHDT and CDR2 YNNKEL (reference sequence). The germline V and J ends were trimmed by 2 bases and 4 bases, with 12 bases remaining between them. This CDR3 spans 14 amino acids. The origin of this receptor is a man younger than 35 with COVID-19, enrolled during active disease. The chain recombines TRBV3-1 (or the pseudogene TRBV3-2) with TRBJ2-7; D possibly corresponds to TRBD1 (6 bases). Material for sequencing was peripheral blood. The CDR3 region has the DNA TGTGCCAGCAGCCAAAGGGGGACGGTGTACGAGCAGTACTTC. This codes for CASSQRGTVYEQYF.